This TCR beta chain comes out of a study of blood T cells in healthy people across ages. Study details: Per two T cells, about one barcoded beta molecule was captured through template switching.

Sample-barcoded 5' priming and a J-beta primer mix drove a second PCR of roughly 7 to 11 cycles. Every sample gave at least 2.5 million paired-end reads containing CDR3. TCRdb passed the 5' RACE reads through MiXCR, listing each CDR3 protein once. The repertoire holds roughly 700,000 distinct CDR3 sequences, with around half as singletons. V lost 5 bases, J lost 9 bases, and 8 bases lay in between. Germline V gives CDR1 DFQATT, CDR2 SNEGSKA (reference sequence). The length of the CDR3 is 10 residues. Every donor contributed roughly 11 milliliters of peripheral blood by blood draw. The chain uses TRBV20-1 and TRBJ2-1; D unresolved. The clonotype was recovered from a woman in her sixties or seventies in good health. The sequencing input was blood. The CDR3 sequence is CSAEKFEQFF. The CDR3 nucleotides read TGCAGTGCTGAGAAATTTGAGCAGTTCTTC.